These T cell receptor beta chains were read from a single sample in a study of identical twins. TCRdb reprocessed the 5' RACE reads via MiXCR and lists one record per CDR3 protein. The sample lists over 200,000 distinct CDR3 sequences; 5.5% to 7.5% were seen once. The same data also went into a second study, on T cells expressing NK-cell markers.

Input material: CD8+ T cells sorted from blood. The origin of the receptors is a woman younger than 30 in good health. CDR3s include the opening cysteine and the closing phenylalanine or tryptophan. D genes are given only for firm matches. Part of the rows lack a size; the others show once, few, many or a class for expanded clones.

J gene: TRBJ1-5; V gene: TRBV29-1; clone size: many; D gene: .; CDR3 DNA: TGCAGCGTTGGTGAGCAGCCCCAGCATTTT; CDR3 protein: CSVGEQPQHF
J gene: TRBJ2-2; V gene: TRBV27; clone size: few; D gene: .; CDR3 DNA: TGTGCCAGCAGTTGGGGGAAAGGGACCGGGGAGCTGTTTTTT; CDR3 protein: CASSWGKGTGELFF
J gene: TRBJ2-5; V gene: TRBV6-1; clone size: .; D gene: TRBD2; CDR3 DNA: TGTGCCAGCAGTCGAGGACTAGCGGCTCAAGAGACCCAGTACTTC; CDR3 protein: CASSRGLAAQETQYF
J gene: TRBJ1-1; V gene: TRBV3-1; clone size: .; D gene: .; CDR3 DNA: TGTGCCAGCACCTCGACAGGCCTCGGTGGGCACATGAACACTGAAGCTTTCTTT; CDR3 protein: CASTSTGLGGHMNTEAFF
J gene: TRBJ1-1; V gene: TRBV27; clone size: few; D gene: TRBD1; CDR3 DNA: TGTGCCAGCAGTGAGCAGGGGGGGGAGACTGAAGCTTTCTTT; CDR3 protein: CASSEQGGETEAFF
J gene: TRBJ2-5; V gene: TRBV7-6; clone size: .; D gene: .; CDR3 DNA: TGTGCCAGCCAGCTTGCCATCGGTAGGACCCAGTACTTC; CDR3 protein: CASQLAIGRTQYF
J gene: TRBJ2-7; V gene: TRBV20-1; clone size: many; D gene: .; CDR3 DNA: TGCAGTGCTAGTGAGGTTCTCTACGAGCAGTACTTC; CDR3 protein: CSASEVLYEQYF
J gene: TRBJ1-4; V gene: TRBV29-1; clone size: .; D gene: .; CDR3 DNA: TGCAGCGTTGAGGCTCATTATGGTGAAAAACTGTTTTTT; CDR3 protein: CSVEAHYGEKLFF
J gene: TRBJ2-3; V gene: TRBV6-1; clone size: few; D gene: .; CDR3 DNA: TGTGCCAGCGCCGCGGGACGAAGCACAGATACGCAGTATTTT; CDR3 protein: CASAAGRSTDTQYF
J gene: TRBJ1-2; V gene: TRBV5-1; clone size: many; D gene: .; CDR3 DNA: TGCGCCAGCAGCTTCGTTGCGGAGGATGGCTACACCTTC; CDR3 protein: CASSFVAEDGYTF
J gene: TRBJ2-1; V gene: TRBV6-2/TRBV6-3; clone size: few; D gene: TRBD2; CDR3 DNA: TGTGCCAGCAGTTCAGCGGGACGTTCCTACAATGAGCAGTTCTTC; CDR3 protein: CASSSAGRSYNEQFF
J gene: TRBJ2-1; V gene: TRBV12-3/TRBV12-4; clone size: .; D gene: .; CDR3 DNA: TGTGCCAGCACCAACGGGGCGGAGGGCTACAATGAGCAGTTCTTC; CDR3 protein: CASTNGAEGYNEQFF
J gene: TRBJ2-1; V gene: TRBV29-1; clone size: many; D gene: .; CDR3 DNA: TGCAGCGGTGGCAGGGTGGGCAATGAGCAGTTCTTC; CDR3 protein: CSGGRVGNEQFF
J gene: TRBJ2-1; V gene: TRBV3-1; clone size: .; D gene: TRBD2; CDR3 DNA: TGTGCCAGCAGCCAAGAACTAGCGCACTACAATGAGCAGTTCTTC; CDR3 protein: CASSQELAHYNEQFF
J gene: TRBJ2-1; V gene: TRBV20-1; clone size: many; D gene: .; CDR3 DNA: TGCAGTGCTACCCCGGGTTTGGGCAATGAGCAGTTCTTC; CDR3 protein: CSATPGLGNEQFF
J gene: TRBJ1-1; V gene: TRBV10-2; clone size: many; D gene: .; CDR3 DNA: TGCGCCAGCAGTGAGTCGTGGGACGGCGAAGCTTTCTTT; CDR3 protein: CASSESWDGEAFF
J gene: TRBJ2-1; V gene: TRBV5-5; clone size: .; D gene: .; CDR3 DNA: TGTGCCAGCAGCTTCAACGGCCTAGGGAATGAGCAGTTCTTC; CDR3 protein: CASSFNGLGNEQFF
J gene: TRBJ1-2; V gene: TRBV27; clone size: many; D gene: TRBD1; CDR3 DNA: TGTGCCAGCAGTTTATCGAGACAGGGAATCTATGGCTACACCTTC; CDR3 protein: CASSLSRQGIYGYTF
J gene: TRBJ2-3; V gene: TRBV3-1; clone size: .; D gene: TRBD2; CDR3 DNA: TGTGCCAGCAGCCATAGGGGGAGCGGGAGGGCCACAGATACGCAGTATTTT; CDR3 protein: CASSHRGSGRATDTQYF
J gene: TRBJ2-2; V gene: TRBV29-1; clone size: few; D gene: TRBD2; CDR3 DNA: TGCAGCGCAGGACTAGCGGGAGGGTACACCGGGGAGCTGTTTTTT; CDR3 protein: CSAGLAGGYTGELFF
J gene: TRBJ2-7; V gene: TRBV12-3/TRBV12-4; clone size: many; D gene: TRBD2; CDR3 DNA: TGTGCCAGCAGTATGTCCTTCCTCCGCGGGGGGCCTGGCACCTACGAGCAGTACTTC; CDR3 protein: CASSMSFLRGGPGTYEQYF
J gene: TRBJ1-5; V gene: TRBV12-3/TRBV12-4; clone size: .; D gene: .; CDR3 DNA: TGTGCCAGCAGACCCCGAGGGGTTGGGAATCAGCCCCAGCATTTT; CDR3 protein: CASRPRGVGNQPQHF
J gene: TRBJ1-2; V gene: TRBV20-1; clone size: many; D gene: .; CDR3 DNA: TGCAGTGCCGAAAAGGGATATGGCTACACCTTC; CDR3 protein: CSAEKGYGYTF
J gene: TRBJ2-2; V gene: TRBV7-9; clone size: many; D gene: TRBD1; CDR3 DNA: TGTGCCAGCAGCCCTCCAGGGACAGGGCACACCGGGGAGCTGTTTTTT; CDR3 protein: CASSPPGTGHTGELFF
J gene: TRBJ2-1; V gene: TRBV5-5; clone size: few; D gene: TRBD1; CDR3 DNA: TGTGCCAGCAGCTGGGAGACAGGGGGCTGGGGTGAGCAGTTCTTC; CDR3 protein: CASSWETGGWGEQFF
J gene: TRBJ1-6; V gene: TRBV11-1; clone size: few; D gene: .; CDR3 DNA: TGTGCCAGCAGCTTCTGGGGGGGAGGTCCCTCCTATAATTCACCCCTCCACTTT; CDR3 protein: CASSFWGGGPSYNSPLHF
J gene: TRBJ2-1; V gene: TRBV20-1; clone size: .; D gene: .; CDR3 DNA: TGCAGTGCCCCCGGACTCGTTAATGAGCAGTTCTTC; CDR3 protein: CSAPGLVNEQFF
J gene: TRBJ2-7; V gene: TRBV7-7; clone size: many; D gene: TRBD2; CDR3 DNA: TGTGCCAGCAGTCCAGGACTAGCGGGCTACGAGCAGTACTTC; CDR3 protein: CASSPGLAGYEQYF
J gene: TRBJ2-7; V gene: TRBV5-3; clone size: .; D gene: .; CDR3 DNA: TGTGCCAGGGGCCCTTGGGGCAGTAATCACGAGCAGTACTTC; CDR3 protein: CARGPWGSNHEQYF
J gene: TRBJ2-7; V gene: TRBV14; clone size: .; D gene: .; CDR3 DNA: TGTGCCAGCAGCCAAGACCGACTAAACGAGCAGTACTTC; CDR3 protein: CASSQDRLNEQYF
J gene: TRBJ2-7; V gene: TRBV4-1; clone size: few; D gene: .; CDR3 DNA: TGCGCCAGCAGCCATGACCCCCTAGCATACGAGCAGTACTTC; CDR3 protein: CASSHDPLAYEQYF
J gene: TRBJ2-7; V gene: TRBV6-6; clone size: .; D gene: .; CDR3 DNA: TGTGCCAGCAGTCCGACACCCGTTTACGAGCAGTACTTC; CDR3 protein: CASSPTPVYEQYF
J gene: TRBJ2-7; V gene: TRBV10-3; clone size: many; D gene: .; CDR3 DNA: TGTGCCATCAGTGAAACGGACACCTCCTACGAGCAGTACTTC; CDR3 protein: CAISETDTSYEQYF
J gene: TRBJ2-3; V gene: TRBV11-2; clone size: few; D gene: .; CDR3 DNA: TGTGCCAGCAGCTTAGTTTATATCTCGGGCCAGCAAACGCAGTATTTT; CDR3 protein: CASSLVYISGQQTQYF
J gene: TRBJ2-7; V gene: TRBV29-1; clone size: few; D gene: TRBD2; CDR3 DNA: TGCAGCGTCCGAAGAGCGGGGACCTTCTCCTACGAGCAGTACTTC; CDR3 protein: CSVRRAGTFSYEQYF
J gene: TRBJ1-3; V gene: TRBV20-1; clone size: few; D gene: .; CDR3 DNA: TGCAGTGCGTCGGGTGGGGGCTTCGGAAACACCATATATTTT; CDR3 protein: CSASGGGFGNTIYF
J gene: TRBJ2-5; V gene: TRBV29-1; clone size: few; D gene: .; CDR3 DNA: TGCAGCGGGGGCAGGGTAGAGACCCAGTACTTC; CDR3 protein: CSGGRVETQYF
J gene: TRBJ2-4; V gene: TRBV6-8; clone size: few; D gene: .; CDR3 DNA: TGTGCCACCCCCCCCAGAGCAAACATTCAGTACTTC; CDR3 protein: CATPPRANIQYF
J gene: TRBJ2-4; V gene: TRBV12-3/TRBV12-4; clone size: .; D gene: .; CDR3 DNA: TGTGCCAGCAGCGGACAGGGAGGGGCCAAAAACATTCAGTACTTC; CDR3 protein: CASSGQGGAKNIQYF
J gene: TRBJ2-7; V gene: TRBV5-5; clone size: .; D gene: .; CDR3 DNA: TGTGCCAGCAGCTTGAGTCTGAACGAGCAGTACTTC; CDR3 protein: CASSLSLNEQYF
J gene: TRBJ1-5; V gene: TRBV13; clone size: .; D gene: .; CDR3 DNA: TGTGCCAGCAGCTTATACGGAGAAAATCAGCCCCAGCATTTT; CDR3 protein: CASSLYGENQPQHF
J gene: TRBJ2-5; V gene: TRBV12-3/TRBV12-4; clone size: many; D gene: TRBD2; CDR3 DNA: TGTGCCAGCAGCCGGATTAGACTAGCGGGTTGGGAGACCCAGTACTTC; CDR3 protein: CASSRIRLAGWETQYF
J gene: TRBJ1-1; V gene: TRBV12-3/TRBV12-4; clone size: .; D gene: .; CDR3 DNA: TGTGCCAGCTCGGGAAGAGGGTCTGAAGCTTTCTTT; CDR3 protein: CASSGRGSEAFF